This TCR beta chain was sequenced during a study of shared clonotypes between healthy human individuals. Study at large: The study enrolled a couple of women and three men aged 18 to 49. Study results and caveats: Represented diversity (both genetic and exposure-history) was limited by the small number of donors.

Concerning this clone itself: Its antigen is not identified.

The CDR3 loop spans 12 amino acids. The J segment lost 3 bases and the V segment lost 8 bases, leaving 4 bases of the junction unmatched. Germline values: CDR1 MNHEY, CDR2 SVGAGI. Assay runs were performed at deep level. Genomic DNA belonging to each subset was distributed in equal measure over several immunoSEQ plates. Measured with immunoSEQ multiplex PCR; TCRdb has only the in-frame clones, and not every one. The sample includes about 2.4 million clones, 80% to 95% of them seen just once. The sequenced sample consisted of naive CD4+ T cells from PBMCs. As to subset: CD45RA+ positively selected. The clonotype originates from a man younger than 35 in good health. Some clones in this sample may be carry-over from other donors' samples. This rearrangement joins TRBV6-5 to TRBJ2-7, with 7 nucleotides matching TRBD1. The CDR3 nucleotides are TGTGCCAGCGGGGACAGATTCTACGAGCAGTACTTC. As protein: CASGDRFYEQYF.